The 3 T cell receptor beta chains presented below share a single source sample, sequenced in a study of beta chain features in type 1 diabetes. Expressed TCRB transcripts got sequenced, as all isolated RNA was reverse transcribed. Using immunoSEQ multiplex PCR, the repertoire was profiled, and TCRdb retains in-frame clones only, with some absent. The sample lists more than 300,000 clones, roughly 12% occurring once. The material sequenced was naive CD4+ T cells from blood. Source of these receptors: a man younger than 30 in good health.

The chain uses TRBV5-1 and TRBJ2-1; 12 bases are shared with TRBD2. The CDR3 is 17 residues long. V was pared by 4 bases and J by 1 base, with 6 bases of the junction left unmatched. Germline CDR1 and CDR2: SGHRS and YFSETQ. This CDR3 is CASSVTSGSISYNEQFF. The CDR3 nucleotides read TGCGCCAGCAGCGTGACTAGCGGGAGTATATCCTACAATGAGCAGTTCTTC.

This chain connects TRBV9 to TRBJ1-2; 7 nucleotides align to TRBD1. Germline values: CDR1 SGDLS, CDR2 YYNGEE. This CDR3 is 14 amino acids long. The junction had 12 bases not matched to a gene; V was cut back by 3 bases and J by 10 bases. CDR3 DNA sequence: TGTGCCAGCAGCGGGACCCTCAGGGACAGCAACTACACCTTC. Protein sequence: CASSGTLRDSNYTF.

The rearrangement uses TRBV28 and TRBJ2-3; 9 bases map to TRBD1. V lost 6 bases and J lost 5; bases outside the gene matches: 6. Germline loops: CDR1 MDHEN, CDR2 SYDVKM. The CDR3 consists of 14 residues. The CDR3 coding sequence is TGTGCCAGCAGGGACAGGGGTAAAGTAGATACGCAGTATTTT. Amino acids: CASRDRGKVDTQYF. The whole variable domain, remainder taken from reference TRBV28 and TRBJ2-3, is DVKVTQSSRYLVKRTGEKVFLECVQDMDHENMFWYRQDPGLGLRLIYFSYDVKMKEKGDIPEGYSVSREKKERFSLILESASTNQTSMYLCASRDRGKVDTQYFGPGTRLTVL.